This is a list of T cell receptor beta chains from one sample in a study of chemoradiotherapy in HPV16-positive cancers. Clones were read by immunoSEQ multiplex PCR, and TCRdb kept only the in-frame ones, dropping some. The sample includes 23,000 or so clones, approximately 84% seen only once; the top ten take about 4.5%. Sequenced here: blood, sampled from a patient who underwent chemoradiotherapy. These receptors were taken from a human donor with HPV-associated anogenital cancer. Each CDR3 is given with its conserved first and last residue. A D gene is named only where the DNA matches it firmly.

v_call	d_call	cdr3_length	j_call	cdr3_aa
TRBV20-1	NA	11	TRBJ1-1	CSAARVGEAFF
TRBV9	NA	12	TRBJ2-3	CASSVMADTQYF
TRBV19	TRBD1	14	TRBJ2-7	CASSIAGGSYEQYF
TRBV18	TRBD1	15	TRBJ1-6	CASSPKTGINSPLHF
TRBV5-4	NA	13	TRBJ1-2	CASPASGRNGYTF
TRBV4-3	TRBD1	16	TRBJ2-2	CASSQDGQGAPGELFF
TRBV4-2	TRBD1	15	TRBJ1-4	CASSHAAGGDEKLFF
TRBV7-9	TRBD1	17	TRBJ2-6	CASSLGRQGAGANVLTF
TRBV5-1	TRBD2	16	TRBJ2-7	CASSLRVGTSATEQYF
TRBV15	TRBD1	13	TRBJ1-1	CATSRQGDTEAFF
TRBV6-5	NA	13	TRBJ1-2	CASSFSTNYGYTF
TRBV9	TRBD2	18	TRBJ2-1	CASSVSGAGGGSYNEQFF
TRBV5-1	NA	11	TRBJ1-1	CASSLDSEAFF
TRBV9	TRBD2	15	TRBJ2-1	CASSISSGRSNEQFF
TRBV7-9	NA	14	TRBJ2-5	CASSLTGVRETQYF
TRBV5-5	NA	13	TRBJ1-5	CASSLWYSQPQHF
TRBV5-4	TRBD1	14	TRBJ1-2	CASRLRQGVYGYTF
TRBV10-3	NA	13	TRBJ1-5	CAIRRQSNQPQHF
TRBV11-1	NA	15	TRBJ2-7	CASSPEGRDSYEQYF
TRBV12-5	TRBD2	18	TRBJ2-1	CASGLGTSGTGSYNEQFF
TRBV4-1	NA	15	TRBJ1-2	CASSQDDKANYGYTF
TRBV5-4	TRBD1	15	TRBJ1-4	CASSRQGSMSEKLFF
TRBV9	TRBD2	12	TRBJ2-1	CASSPGGDEQFF
TRBV30	TRBD1	15	TRBJ1-2	CAWSRPGTVNYGYTF
TRBV19	NA	15	TRBJ2-7	CASMNIRQFPYEQYF
TRBV6-5	TRBD1	16	TRBJ2-5	CASSYTGTVQRETQYF
TRBV5-4	NA	15	TRBJ2-2	CASSLGRSGTGELFF
TRBV14	NA	13	NA	CASSQGNSYEQYF
TRBV6-6	NA	14	TRBJ2-1	CASSSLEGRGEQFF
TRBV4-3	NA	16	TRBJ2-1	CASSQGLEGGWGWQFF
TRBV30	NA	14	TRBJ1-2	CAWEPKGGNYGYTF
TRBV7-3	TRBD2	16	TRBJ2-3	CASSLGLAGVADTQYF
TRBV19	NA	15	TRBJ1-1	CASSIAGTPNTEAFF
TRBV10-3	TRBD1	14	TRBJ2-7	CAISEPGTGNKQYF
TRBV18	TRBD1	18	TRBJ1-5	CASSPRGQPGLSNQPQHF
TRBV5-1	NA	13	TRBJ1-2	CASSRGVPPGYTF
TRBV5-1	NA	12	TRBJ2-7	CASSSGVDEQYF
TRBV6-5	TRBD1	15	TRBJ1-2	CASSRGRQLQRGYTF
TRBV19	NA	14	TRBJ1-3	CASSIDHSGNTIYF
TRBV19	NA	15	TRBJ2-7	CASSRPGHLSYEQYF
TRBV13	NA	14	TRBJ1-3	CASSLKGSGNTIYF
TRBV6-1	NA	16	TRBJ2-1	CASSDSAGAGYNEQFF